This T cell receptor beta chain derives from a study of OX40 agonist ivuxolimab in advanced cancers. Assay: immunoSEQ multiplex PCR; the TCRdb copy retains only in-frame clones and omits some. The data show more than 75,000 clones, 89% seen once. This CDR3 region has 15 residues. Per the germline V gene, CDR1 is SGHKS and CDR2 is YYEKEE (reference sequence). V lost 0 bases, J lost 4 bases, and 11 bases lay in between. Sample: CD4+ or CD8+ T cells sorted from blood, taken in a trial of the OX40 agonist ivuxolimab. This sequence joins TRBV5-5 and TRBJ1-5; D is possibly TRBD1 (6 bases). This receptor was taken from an adult with an advanced solid tumor such as melanoma, head and neck, liver or kidney cancer. CDR3 region: CASSLAQGGNQPQHF. CDR3 bases: TGTGCCAGCAGCTTGGCACAGGGAGGGAATCAGCCCCAGCATTTT.